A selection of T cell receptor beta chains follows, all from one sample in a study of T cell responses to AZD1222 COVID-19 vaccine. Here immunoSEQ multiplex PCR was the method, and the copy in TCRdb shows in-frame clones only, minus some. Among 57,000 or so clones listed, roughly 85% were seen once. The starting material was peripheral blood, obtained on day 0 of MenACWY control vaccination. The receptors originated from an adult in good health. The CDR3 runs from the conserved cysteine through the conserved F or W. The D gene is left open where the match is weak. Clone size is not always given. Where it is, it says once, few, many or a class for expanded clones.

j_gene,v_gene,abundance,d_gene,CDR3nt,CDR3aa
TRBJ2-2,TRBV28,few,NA,TGTGCCAGCAGTTTCGGGAACGGCGGGGAGCTGTTTTTT,CASSFGNGGELFF
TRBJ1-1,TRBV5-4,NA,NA,TGTGCCAGCAGCCCGGCCTCGAGAGGCACTGAAGCTTTCTTT,CASSPASRGTEAFF
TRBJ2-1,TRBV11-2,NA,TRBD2,TGTGCCAGCAGCTCTCGACTAGCGGGAGGGGCATACAATGAGCAGTTCTTC,CASSSRLAGGAYNEQFF
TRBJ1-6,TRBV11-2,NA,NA,TGTGCCAGCAGCTTAGGGTCGGCAGGGTCCTATAATTCACCCCTCCACTTT,CASSLGSAGSYNSPLHF
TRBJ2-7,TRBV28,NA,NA,TGTGCCATCCCGGAAGAGGGCCGGGGCGAGCAGTACTTC,CAIPEEGRGEQYF
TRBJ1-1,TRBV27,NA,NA,TGTGCCAGCAGTCCCTCCGGGACGGGGAACACTGAAGCTTTCTTT,CASSPSGTGNTEAFF
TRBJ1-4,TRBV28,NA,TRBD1,TGTGCCAGCACCAGGACAGGGGCGGGGGAAAAACTGTTTTTT,CASTRTGAGEKLFF
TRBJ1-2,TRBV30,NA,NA,TGTGCCTGGAGTGTGGGGGCAGGCTATGGCTACACCTTC,CAWSVGAGYGYTF
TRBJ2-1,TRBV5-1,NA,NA,TGCGCCAGCAGCATGCACAATGAGCAGTTCTTC,CASSMHNEQFF
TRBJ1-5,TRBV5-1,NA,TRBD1,TGCGCCAGCTCGATTACAGGGGCAAGCAATCAGCCCCAGCATTTT,CASSITGASNQPQHF
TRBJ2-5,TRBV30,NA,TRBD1,TGTGCCTGGAGTCCACAGGGGGGACGGAAGAGGGAGACCCAGTACTTC,CAWSPQGGRKRETQYF
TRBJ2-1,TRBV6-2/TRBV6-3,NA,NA,TGTGCCAGCAGTACCCATCGAATCTACAATGAGCAGTTCTTC,CASSTHRIYNEQFF
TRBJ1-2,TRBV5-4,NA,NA,TGTGCCAGCAGCTTGTTTACCGATAGCTATGGCTACACCTTC,CASSLFTDSYGYTF
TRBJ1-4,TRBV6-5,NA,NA,TGTGCCAGCAGGGGAGGGACCGCGGGTCTGTTTTTT,CASRGGTAGLFF
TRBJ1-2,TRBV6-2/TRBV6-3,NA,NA,TGTGCCAGCAGTTACTCCGGTGACGGGGGTAACTATGGCTACACCTTC,CASSYSGDGGNYGYTF
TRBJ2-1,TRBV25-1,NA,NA,TGTGCCAGCAATATTGGGTCAGGGGATGAGCAGTTCTTC,CASNIGSGDEQFF
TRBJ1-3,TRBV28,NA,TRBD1,TGTGCCAGCAGTTCCGACGGGACAGGGCGGACCACCATATATTTT,CASSSDGTGRTTIYF
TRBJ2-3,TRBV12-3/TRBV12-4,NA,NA,TGTGCCAGCAGTTTGGGCTTCACAGATACGCAGTATTTT,CASSLGFTDTQYF
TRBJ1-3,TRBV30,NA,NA,TGTGCCTGGAGTGTTTTGGGGGACACCATATATTTT,CAWSVLGDTIYF
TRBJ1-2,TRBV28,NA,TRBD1,TGTGCCAGCAGTTCACACGGACAGGGTCTGGTCTATGGCTACACCTTC,CASSSHGQGLVYGYTF
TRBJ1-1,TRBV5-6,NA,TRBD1,TGTGCCAGCAGCTTGGATCCAGGGGGTACTGAAGCTTTCTTT,CASSLDPGGTEAFF
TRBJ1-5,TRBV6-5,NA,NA,TGTGCCAGCAGTTACTCTTGGGGGCAGCCCCAGCATTTT,CASSYSWGQPQHF
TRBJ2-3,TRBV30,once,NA,TGTGCCTGGAGTTTAAGGGAAGCAGATACGCAGTATTTT,CAWSLREADTQYF
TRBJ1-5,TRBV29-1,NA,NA,TGCAGCGTTTTACTACAGGGCCCCAATCAGCCCCAGCATTTT,CSVLLQGPNQPQHF
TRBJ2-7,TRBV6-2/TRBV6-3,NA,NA,TGTGCCAGCAGTCCCACGGTGTACGAGCAGTACTTC,CASSPTVYEQYF
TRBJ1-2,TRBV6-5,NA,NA,TGTGCCAGCAGTTACGAGCCCCTATCTACTAACTATGGCTACACCTTC,CASSYEPLSTNYGYTF
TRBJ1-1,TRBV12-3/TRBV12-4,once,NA,TGTGCCAGCAGTTCCGATTTGAGCCCTGAAGCTTTCTTT,CASSSDLSPEAFF
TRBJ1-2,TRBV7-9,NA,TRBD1,TGTGCCAGCAGCCAATTGGACAGGGGTGAAGGCTACACCTTC,CASSQLDRGEGYTF
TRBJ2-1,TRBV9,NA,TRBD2,TGTGCCAGCAGCGTCTCGCTAGCGGGGAGCTCCTACAATGAGCAGTTCTTC,CASSVSLAGSSYNEQFF
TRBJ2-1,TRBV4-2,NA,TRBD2,TGTGCCAGCAGCCGCGCCCCTCTCTCGCGGGAGAAGGATGAGCAGTTCTTC,CASSRAPLSREKDEQFF
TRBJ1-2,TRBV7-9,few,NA,TGTGCCAGCAGCTCGCCCGGGACCCTCTATGGCTACACCTTC,CASSSPGTLYGYTF
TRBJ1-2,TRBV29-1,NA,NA,TGCAGTGGCGAGGCCCCAAACTATGGCTACACCTTC,CSGEAPNYGYTF
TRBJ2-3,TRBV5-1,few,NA,TGCGCCAGCAGCCTCGACACAGGTCAAGATACGCAGTATTTT,CASSLDTGQDTQYF
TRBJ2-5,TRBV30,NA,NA,TGTGCCTGGAGTCCGGGACTTCAAGAGACCCAGTACTTC,CAWSPGLQETQYF
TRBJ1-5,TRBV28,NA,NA,TGTGCCAGCAGTTACGAGAGTTATAGCAATCAGCCCCAGCATTTT,CASSYESYSNQPQHF
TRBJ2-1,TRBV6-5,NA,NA,TGTGCCAGCAGTTACCCCTCCTCTCCCTCCTACAATGAGCAGTTCTTC,CASSYPSSPSYNEQFF
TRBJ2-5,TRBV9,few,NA,TGTGCCAGCAGCGTAGGAGGGGGAGGGCTACAAGAGACCCAGTACTTC,CASSVGGGGLQETQYF
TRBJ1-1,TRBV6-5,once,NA,TGTGCCAGCAGCGGACAGACTAACACTGAAGCTTTCTTT,CASSGQTNTEAFF
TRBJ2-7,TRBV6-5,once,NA,TGTGCCAGCAGTAACAACAAGACTCCCTACGAGCAGTACTTC,CASSNNKTPYEQYF
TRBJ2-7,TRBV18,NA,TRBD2,TGTGCCAGCTCACCTGCTAGCGGGAGGTCCTACGAGCAGTACTTC,CASSPASGRSYEQYF
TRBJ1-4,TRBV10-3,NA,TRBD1,TGTGCCATTTCGGACAGGGGTGAGGAAAAACTGTTTTTT,CAISDRGEEKLFF